A single sample is the source of the 16 T cell receptor beta chains below, sequenced in a study of T cell repertoires in cytomegalovirus infection. For these TCRs, the target antigens are not known. TCRdb reprocessed the reads with MiXCR, giving one entry per CDR3 protein. This sample yields about 830,000 distinct CDR3 sequences, of which approximately 30% are seen a single time; 9.5% to 15% belongs to the top ten. Sample: cultured CD8+ T cells from PBMCs, taken from culture after CMV antigen stimulation. These TCRs come from a human donor in good health (CMV status not recorded). Some clones in this sample may be carry-over from other donors' samples.

This chain links TRBV27 with TRBJ1-2, with 7 bases fitting TRBD1. CDR1 and CDR2 (germline): MNHEY, SMNVEV (reference sequence). V shed 8 bases and J 3 bases; nucleotides not matched to a gene: 9. This CDR3 contains 14 residues. The CDR3 DNA is TGTGCCAGCGCGCTTGTCGGGACAGACTATGGCTACACCTTC. Encoded protein: CASALVGTDYGYTF.

The chain recombines TRBV4-2 with TRBJ2-5; TRBD2 agrees at 14 bases. The V segment lost 4 bases and the J segment 4 bases; nucleotides outside the gene matches: 5. The CDR3 is 16 residues long. Germline CDR1 and CDR2: LGHNA and YNFKEQ. The CDR3 spells CASSRVGTSGGETQYF. In DNA, the CDR3 is TGTGCCAGCAGCCGAGTCGGGACTAGCGGGGGAGAGACCCAGTACTTC.

This clonotype has a handful of counts. The V and J genes are TRBV6-2 or TRBV6-3 and TRBJ2-7; TRBD1 aligns across 7 bases. The V gene's germline CDR1 is MNHEY and CDR2 SVGEGT. This CDR3 has 18 amino acids. Trimming took 0 bases from V and 4 from J; bases not matched to a gene: 15. The CDR3 DNA is TGTGCCAGCAGTTACTCTCCAGTTCGGGACAGTTTCCTTTACGAGCAGTACGTC. It encodes CASSYSPVRDSFLYEQYV.

Regarding this clonotype: It may be a read error: a sequence one base away is much more abundant. The V gene is TRBV7-2, the J gene TRBJ2-5; D tentatively reads TRBD1 or TRBD2 (6 bases each). Per the germline V gene, CDR1 is SGHTA and CDR2 is FQGNSA. The CDR3 is made up of 17 amino acids. With 1 base removed from V and 1 base from J, the gap between germline ends came to 16 bases. CDR3 loop: CASSLEFQGTVQETQYF. The CDR3, as DNA: TGTGCCAGCAGCTTAGAGTTTCAGGGGACTGTCCAAGAGACCCAGTACTTC.

This chain uses TRBV28 with TRBJ1-2, with TRBD1 matching 11 bases. The CDR3 is 14 residues long. Germline trimming cut 5 bases from V and 8 bases from J; bases unmatched to any gene: 7. Germline-derived CDR1 and CDR2 are MDHEN and SYDVKM. The CDR3: CASSPWTGGDGYTF. DNA of the CDR3: TGTGCCAGCAGTCCATGGACAGGGGGCGACGGCTACACCTTC.

CDR3 sequence reads: CASSERRPPKDTIYF. CDR3 nucleotides: TGTGCCAGCAGTGAACGTAGGCCCCCGAAGGACACCATATATTTT. This chain links TRBV2 with TRBJ1-3; no definite D call. CDR3 length equals 15 residues. Germline assignment: CDR1 SNHLY and CDR2 FYNNEI. V shed 2 bases and J shed 8 bases, with 16 bases lying between them.

The chain couples TRBV5-6 to TRBJ2-7, with D tentatively TRBD1 or TRBD2 (5 bases each). Germline values: CDR1 SGHDT, CDR2 YYEEEE. V gave up 0 bases and J gave up 6 bases, with 13 bases separating them. The CDR3 length is 14 residues. Written as DNA, the CDR3 is TGTGCCAGCAGCTTGGGGGGACCGGGCATCGAGCAGTACGTC. As protein: CASSLGGPGIEQYV.

The V gene is TRBV7-3, the J gene TRBJ2-1; D is possibly TRBD2 (7 bases). The ends were cut back, 5 bases at V and 5 bases at J, with 22 bases in the middle. CDR1 and CDR2 from the germline V gene are SGHTA and FQGTGA. The CDR3 length is 17 residues. The CDR3 DNA sequence: TGTGCCAGCAGCCCCTCCCTTGGGGGGGGCCCTCACAATGAGCAGTTCTTC. It yields the protein CASSPSLGGGPHNEQFF. The full variable domain, with the rest looked up from reference TRBV7-3 and TRBJ2-1, is GAGVSQTPSNKVTEKGKYVELRCDPISGHTALYWYRQSLGQGPEFLIYFQGTGAADDSGLPNDRFFAVRPEGSVSTLKIQRTERGDSAVYLCASSPSLGGGPHNEQFFGPGTRLTVL.

At least ten counts were recorded for this clonotype. J is TRBJ2-7 and V is TRBV7-2; the D gene is possibly TRBD2 (5 bases). Germline values: CDR1 SGHTA, CDR2 FQGNSA. V was clipped by 4 bases and J by 7 bases, with 11 bases between them. The CDR3 is made up of 12 amino acids. The CDR3 sequence: CASSSIGMEQYF. CDR3 DNA sequence: TGTGCCAGCAGCTCAATCGGGATGGAGCAGTACTTC.

The CDR3 region has the DNA TGTGCCACCACCACGGGGGGACAAGCTTTCTTT. It encodes CATTTGGQAFF. The chain joins TRBV15 to TRBJ1-1, with a possible D match to TRBD1 (5 bases). Trimming shortened V by 7 bases and J by 9 bases, and 12 bases separated the two germline ends. This CDR3 comprises 11 residues. CDR1 LNHNV and CDR2 YYDKDF come from the germline V gene (reference sequence).

The chain combines TRBV27 with TRBJ2-1; D may be TRBD2 (5 bases). Germline V lookup: CDR1 MNHEY, CDR2 SMNVEV (reference sequence). Deletions cut 0 bases from V and 8 bases from J, with 11 bases between. CDR3 length: 14 residues. This chain's CDR3 is CASSLSRKGDEQFF. The CDR3 nucleotides are TGTGCCAGCAGTTTATCGAGGAAGGGAGATGAGCAGTTCTTC.

The chain joins TRBV7-9 to TRBJ1-1; no clear D gene. Germline V gene lookup returns CDR1 SEHNR and CDR2 FQNEAQ (reference sequence). V was pared by 4 bases and J by 4 bases, with 22 bases between. The CDR3 covers 17 residues. The CDR3 region has the DNA TGTGCCAGCAGCTCGACTCGACAAGAGTTGCGGTCCACTGAAGCTTTCTTT. Translated, it gives CASSSTRQELRSTEAFF.

The chain employs TRBV6-1 and TRBJ1-1; D is perhaps TRBD1 (5 bases). Trimming took 1 base from V and 3 from J, leaving 6 bases between them. Germline-derived CDR1 and CDR2 are MNHNS and SASEGT. CDR3 size: 13 residues. CDR3 nucleotides: TGTGCCAGCAGTGAAGTAGGGGACACTGAAGCTTTCTTT. Protein: CASSEVGDTEAFF.

This CDR3 is CASSGDSAEAFF. The CDR3 DNA reads as TGTGCCAGCAGCGGGGACTCCGCTGAAGCTTTCTTT. V usage is TRBV7-9 and J usage is TRBJ1-1; tentative D call: TRBD1 (5 bases). V was clipped by 5 bases and J by 6 bases, with 10 bases between them. CDR1 is SEHNR, CDR2 FQNEAQ, per germline (reference sequence). The CDR3 extends over 12 amino acids.

The table lists this clonotype with a few counts. As DNA, the CDR3 is TGCGCCAGCAGCGGACCAGCGGGGGTGAGCACAGATACGCAGTATTTT. This sequence encodes CASSGPAGVSTDTQYF. The chain is built from TRBV5-1 and TRBJ2-3; 8 nucleotides match TRBD2. CDR1 SGHRS and CDR2 YFSETQ come from the germline V gene. Losses at the gene ends were 4 bases for V and 0 bases for J; bases not matched to a gene: 7. CDR3 length equals 16 residues.

This clonotype was counted only a few times. Just one base apart from a much larger clone, this may be a read error. The chain uses TRBV7-9 and TRBJ2-1; D gene uncertain. Germline lookup yields CDR1 SEHNR and CDR2 FQNEAQ (reference sequence). The length of the CDR3 is 12 residues. V lost 1 base, J lost 9 bases, and 7 bases lay in between. CDR3 sequence (DNA): TGTGCCAGCAGCTTAGGGTGGGCTGAGCAGTTCTTC. Its protein is CASSLGWAEQFF. The variable domain in full, with the rest retrieved from reference TRBV7-9 and TRBJ2-1, is DTGVSQNPRHKITKRGQNVTFRCDPISEHNRLYWYRQTLGQGPEFLTYFQNEAQLEKSRLLSDRFSAERPKGSFSTLEIQRTEQGDSAMYLCASSLGWAEQFFGPGTRLTVL.